This TCR beta chain emerged from a study of CD8+CD57+ T cells in acquired aplastic anemia. Study-wide background: Quantities of DNA derived from sorted CD4+ and CD8+ cells averaged approximately 3.3 ug. Study results and caveats: Significance was not reached for CD8+ Simpson's diversity between patients and controls.

The authors sequenced patients whose flow cytometry had shown CD8+CD57+ cell expansion. The sample holds a few counts of this clonotype. Its matching antigen is unknown. Germline V lookup: CDR1 SGHTA, CDR2 FQGTGA. The CDR3 extends over 14 amino acids. V was pared by 2 bases and J by 2 bases, with 10 bases between. The study profiled TCR beta VDJ and CDR3 using genomic DNA as template. MiXCR, applied by TCRdb to the reads, yields one record per CDR3 protein. The sample consists of hundreds of thousands of distinct CDR3 sequences, 65% to 90% of them appearing once. The receptor was isolated from a human donor with aplastic anemia. The material sequenced was sorted CD4+, CD8+, or CD8+CD57+ T cells (not recorded which) from PBMCs. The J gene is TRBJ2-7, the V gene TRBV7-3; D call uncertain. CDR3 in amino acids: CASSLSGGAYEQYF. For the CDR3, the DNA is TGTGCCAGCAGCTTATCAGGCGGAGCCTACGAGCAGTACTTC.